This T cell receptor beta chain was identified in a study of beta chain features in type 1 diabetes. At least ten counts were recorded for this clone. All sorted populations exceeded 95% purity. The whole isolated RNA underwent reverse transcription, so sequencing captured expressed TCRB transcripts. Repertoires were generated with immunoSEQ multiplex PCR, while TCRdb's copy carries only in-frame clones and drops some. Of about 150,000 clones in the sample, approximately 10% are singletons; the top ten hold over 2%. The V gene end was trimmed by 4 bases and the J gene end by 2 bases; junction bases not matched to a gene: 3. The CDR3 extends over 14 amino acids. Germline-derived CDR1 and CDR2 are SGDLS and YYNGEE.

This TCR came from a man younger than 35 in good health. The rearrangement joins TRBV9 to TRBJ2-1; 7 nucleotides line up with TRBD2. The specimen sequenced was central memory CD4+ T cells from blood. This chain's CDR3 is CASSFGLAYNEQFF. CDR3 nucleotide sequence: TGTGCCAGCAGCTTCGGACTAGCCTACAATGAGCAGTTCTTC. Looking up the rest from reference TRBV9 and TRBJ2-1 gives the full variable domain: DSGVTQTPKHLITATGQRVTLRCSPRSGDLSVYWYQQSLDQGLQFLIQYYNGEERAKGNILERFSAQQFPDLHSELNLSSLELGDSALYFCASSFGLAYNEQFFGPGTRLTVL.